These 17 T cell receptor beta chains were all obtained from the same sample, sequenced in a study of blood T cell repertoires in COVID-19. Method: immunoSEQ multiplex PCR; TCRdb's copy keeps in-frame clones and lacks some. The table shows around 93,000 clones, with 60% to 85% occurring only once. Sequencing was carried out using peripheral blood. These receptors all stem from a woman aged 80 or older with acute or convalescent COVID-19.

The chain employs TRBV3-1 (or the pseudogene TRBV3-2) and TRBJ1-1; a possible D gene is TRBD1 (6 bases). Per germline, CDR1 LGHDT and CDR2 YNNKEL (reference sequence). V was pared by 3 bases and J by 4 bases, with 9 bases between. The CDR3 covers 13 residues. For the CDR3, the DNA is TGTGCCAGCAGCCAGAGGGGGAGCACTGAAGCTTTCTTT. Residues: CASSQRGSTEAFF.

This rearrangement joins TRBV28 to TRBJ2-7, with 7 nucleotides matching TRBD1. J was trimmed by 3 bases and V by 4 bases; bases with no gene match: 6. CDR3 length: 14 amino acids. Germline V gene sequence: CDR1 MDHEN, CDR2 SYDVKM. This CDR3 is CASSSPGQHYEQYF. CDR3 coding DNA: TGTGCCAGCAGTTCCCCGGGACAGCACTACGAGCAGTACTTC.

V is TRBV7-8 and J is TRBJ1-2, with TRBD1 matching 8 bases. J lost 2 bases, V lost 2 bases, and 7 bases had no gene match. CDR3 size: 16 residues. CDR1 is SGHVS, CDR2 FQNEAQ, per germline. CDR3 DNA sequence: TGTGCCAGCAGCTTACAAGCGACAGGGGCAAACTATGGCTACACCTTC. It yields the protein CASSLQATGANYGYTF.

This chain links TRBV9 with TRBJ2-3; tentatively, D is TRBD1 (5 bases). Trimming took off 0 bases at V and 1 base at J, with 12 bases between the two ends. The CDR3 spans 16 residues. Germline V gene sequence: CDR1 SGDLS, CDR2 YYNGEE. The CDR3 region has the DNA TGTGCCAGCAGCGTAGGGGGCAGACCCCGCACAGATACGCAGTATTTT. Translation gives CASSVGGRPRTDTQYF.

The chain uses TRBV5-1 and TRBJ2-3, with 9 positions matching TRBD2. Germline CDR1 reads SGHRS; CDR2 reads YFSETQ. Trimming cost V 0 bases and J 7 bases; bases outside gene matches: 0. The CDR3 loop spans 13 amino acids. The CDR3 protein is CASSLASGNTQYF. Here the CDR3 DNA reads TGCGCCAGCAGCTTGGCTAGCGGGAATACGCAGTATTTT.

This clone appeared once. This chain's CDR3 is CATRAGTSGSGTGELFF. CDR3 in DNA: TGTGCCACCAGGGCCGGGACTAGCGGGAGCGGCACCGGGGAGCTGTTTTTT. The chain carries TRBV24-1 and TRBJ2-2, with 14 bases identical to TRBD2. V lost 7 bases and J lost 4; bases outside the gene matches: 7. The CDR3 length is 17 residues. Germline lookup yields CDR1 KGHDR and CDR2 SFDVKD.

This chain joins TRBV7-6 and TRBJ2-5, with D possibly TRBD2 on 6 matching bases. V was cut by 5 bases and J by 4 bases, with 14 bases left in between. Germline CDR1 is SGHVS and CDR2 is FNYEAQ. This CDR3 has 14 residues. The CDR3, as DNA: TGTGCCAGCAGCCGAGGACTATCCGCAGAGACCCAGTACTTC. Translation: CASSRGLSAETQYF.

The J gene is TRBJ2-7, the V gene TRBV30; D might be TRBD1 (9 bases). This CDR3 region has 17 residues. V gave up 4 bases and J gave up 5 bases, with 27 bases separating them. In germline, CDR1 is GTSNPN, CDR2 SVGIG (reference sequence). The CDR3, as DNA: TGTGCCTGGACCCGGGACAGGGCCGGGGGGGGTAGGAACGAGCAGTACTTC. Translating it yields CAWTRDRAGGGRNEQYF.

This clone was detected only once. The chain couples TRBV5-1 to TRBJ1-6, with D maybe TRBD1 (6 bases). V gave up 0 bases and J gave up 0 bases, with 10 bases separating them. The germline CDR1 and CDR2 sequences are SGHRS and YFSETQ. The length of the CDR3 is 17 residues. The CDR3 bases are TGCGCCAGCAGCTTGGCTACACAGGGCTCCTATAATTCACCCCTCCACTTT. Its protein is CASSLATQGSYNSPLHF.

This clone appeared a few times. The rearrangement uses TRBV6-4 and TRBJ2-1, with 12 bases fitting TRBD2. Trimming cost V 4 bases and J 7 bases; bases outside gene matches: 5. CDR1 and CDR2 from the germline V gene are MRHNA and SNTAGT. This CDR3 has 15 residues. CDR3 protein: CASSGLAGEGNEQFF. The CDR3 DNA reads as TGTGCCAGCAGTGGACTAGCGGGAGAAGGTAATGAGCAGTTCTTC.

CDR3 in amino acids: CASSPREGPFYADTQYF. As DNA, the CDR3 is TGTGCCAGCTCTCCGAGGGAGGGACCTTTTTATGCAGATACGCAGTATTTT. This chain joins TRBV18 and TRBJ2-3, with 7 bases that match TRBD2. The CDR3 is 17 amino acids. Germline CDR1 reads KGHSH; CDR2 reads LQKENI. V dropped 6 bases and J dropped 4; count of bases not matched to a gene: 16.

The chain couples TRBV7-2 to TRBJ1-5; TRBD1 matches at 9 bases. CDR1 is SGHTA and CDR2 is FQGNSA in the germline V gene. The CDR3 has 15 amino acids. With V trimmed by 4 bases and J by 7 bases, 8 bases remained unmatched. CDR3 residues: CASSWSGTGKQPQHF. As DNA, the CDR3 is TGTGCCAGCAGCTGGTCCGGGACAGGGAAGCAGCCCCAGCATTTT. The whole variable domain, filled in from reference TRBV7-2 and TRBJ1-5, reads GAGVSQSPSNKVTEKGKDVELRCDPISGHTALYWYRQSLGQGLEFLIYFQGNSAPDKSGLPSDRFSAERTGGSVSTLTIQRTQQEDSAVYLCASSWSGTGKQPQHFGDGTRLSIL.

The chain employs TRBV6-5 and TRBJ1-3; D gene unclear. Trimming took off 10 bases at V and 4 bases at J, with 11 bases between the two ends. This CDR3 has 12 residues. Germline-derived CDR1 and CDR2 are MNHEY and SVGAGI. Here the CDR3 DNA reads TGTGCCACTTCGACGGGGGGAAACACCATATATTTT. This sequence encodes CATSTGGNTIYF.

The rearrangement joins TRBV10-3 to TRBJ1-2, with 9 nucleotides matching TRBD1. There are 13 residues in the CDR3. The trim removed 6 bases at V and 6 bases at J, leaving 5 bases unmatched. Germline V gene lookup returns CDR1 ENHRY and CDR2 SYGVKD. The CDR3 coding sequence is TGTGCCATCAGGGGGACAGGGAACGATGGCTACACCTTC. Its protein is CAIRGTGNDGYTF.

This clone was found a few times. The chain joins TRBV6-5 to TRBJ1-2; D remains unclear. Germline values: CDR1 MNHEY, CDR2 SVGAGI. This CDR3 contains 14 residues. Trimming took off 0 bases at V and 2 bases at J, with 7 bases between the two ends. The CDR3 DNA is TGTGCCAGCAGTTACTCGGGAGGGAACTATGGCTACACCTTC. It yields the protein CASSYSGGNYGYTF.

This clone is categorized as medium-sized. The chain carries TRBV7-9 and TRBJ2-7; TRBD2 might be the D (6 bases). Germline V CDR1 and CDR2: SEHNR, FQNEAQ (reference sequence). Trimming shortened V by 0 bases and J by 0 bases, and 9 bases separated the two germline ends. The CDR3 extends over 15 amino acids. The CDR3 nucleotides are TGTGCCAGCAGCTTAGCGCTGGGGGGCTCCTACGAGCAGTACTTC. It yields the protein CASSLALGGSYEQYF.

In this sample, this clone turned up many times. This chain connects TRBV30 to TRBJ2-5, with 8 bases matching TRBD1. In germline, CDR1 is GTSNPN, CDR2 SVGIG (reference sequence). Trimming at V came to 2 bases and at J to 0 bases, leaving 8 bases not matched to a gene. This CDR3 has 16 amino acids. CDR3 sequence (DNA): TGTGCCTGGAGTAACCGGGACAGGTCGTACCAAGAGACCCAGTACTTC. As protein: CAWSNRDRSYQETQYF.